This TCR beta chain was found in a study of shared clonotypes between healthy human individuals. Study-level results: Sampling involved blood alone; tissue repertoires likely differ.

Worth noting for this clone: The antigen is unknown.

This CDR3 is 15 amino acids long. Germline values: CDR1 SNHLY, CDR2 FYNNEI. V dropped 5 bases and J dropped 4; count of bases not matched to a gene: 2. The assay used deep level. Using immunoSEQ multiplex PCR, the repertoire was profiled, and TCRdb retains in-frame clones only, with some absent. This repertoire shows about 490,000 clones, approximately 78% found once; its top ten account for around 12%. The gene calls are TRBV2 and TRBJ2-1; 13 bases are a match to TRBD2. The sequence derives from a woman in her forties in good health. Some clones in this sample may be carry-over from other donors' samples. Input material: PBMCs. This CDR3 reads CASSLGLAGYNEQFF. As DNA, the CDR3 is TGTGCCAGCAGTCTGGGACTAGCGGGGTACAATGAGCAGTTCTTC. Full variable domain (remainder filled in from reference TRBV2 and TRBJ2-1): EPEVTQTPSHQVTQMGQEVILRCVPISNHLYFYWYRQILGQKVEFLVSFYNNEISEKSEIFDDQFSVERPDGSNFTLKIRSTKLEDSAMYFCASSLGLAGYNEQFFGPGTRLTVL.